The next 2 T cell receptor beta chains were all read from a single sample in a study of T cells in localized non-small cell lung cancer. Assay used: immunoSEQ multiplex PCR; TCRdb lists only in-frame clones, some missing. Among around 50,000 clones listed, over 80% were seen once. The material was peripheral blood, obtained before any cancer treatment. The receptors here all came from a female donor aged 60 or older with stage II squamous cell lung carcinoma.

This chain joins TRBV18 and TRBJ1-2; 9 bases map to TRBD1. CDR1 is KGHSH and CDR2 is LQKENI in the germline V gene. This CDR3 region has 14 residues. J gave up 8 bases and V 8 bases, and 12 bases lay outside the gene matches. The CDR3 DNA sequence: TGTGCCAGCGCAATGTCACAGGGGGCGCAAGGCTACACCTTC. It is translated as CASAMSQGAQGYTF.

The V and J genes are TRBV18 and TRBJ2-1; 10 nucleotides align to TRBD1. Trimming took 1 base from V and 4 from J; bases not matched to a gene: 4. Germline loops: CDR1 KGHSH, CDR2 LQKENI. The CDR3 consists of 16 residues. The CDR3 DNA follows: TGTGCCAGCTCACCACGACAGGGGGCTGGTTACAATGAGCAGTTCTTC. Its protein is CASSPRQGAGYNEQFF.